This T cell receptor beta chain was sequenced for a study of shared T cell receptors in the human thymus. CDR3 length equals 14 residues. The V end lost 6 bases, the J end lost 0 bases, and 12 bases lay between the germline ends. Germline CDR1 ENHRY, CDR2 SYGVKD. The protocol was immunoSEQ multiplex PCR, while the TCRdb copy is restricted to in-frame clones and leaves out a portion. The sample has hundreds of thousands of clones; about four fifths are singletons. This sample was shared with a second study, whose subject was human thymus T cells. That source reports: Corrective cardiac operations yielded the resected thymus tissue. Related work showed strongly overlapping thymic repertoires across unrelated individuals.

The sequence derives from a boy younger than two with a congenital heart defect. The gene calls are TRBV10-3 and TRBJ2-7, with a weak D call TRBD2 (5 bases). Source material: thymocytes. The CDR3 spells CAIRTQGGSYEQYF. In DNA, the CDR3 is TGTGCCATCAGGACCCAAGGAGGCTCCTACGAGCAGTACTTC.